This T cell receptor (beta chain) was profiled in a study of cytomegalovirus exposure and HLA in healthy donors. The study's findings and limits: Later analysis identified a missense DCLRE1C variant that was linked to TCR beta V- and J-gene trimming. The study recorded 164 TCR beta chains that were cytomegalovirus-associated. Later analysis placed DRB1 highest and HLA-C lowest in TCR association rates, which differed by HLA locus.

With regard to this clone: The antigen is unknown.

Donors counted as nominally healthy when sampled, yet unrecorded immune exposures were likely. The PCR had 60 Vbeta and 13 Jbeta primers. Profiling relied on immunoSEQ multiplex PCR, and the TCRdb table lists in-frame clones only, not all of them. Of about 110,000 clones listed, roughly four fifths were seen once; the top ten hold about 1.5%. The sample was PBMCs. The origin of this receptor is a middle-aged man in good health and CMV-seronegative.

CDR3 loop: CASGPGRGMADTQYF. The CDR3 bases are TGTGCCAGCGGCCCTGGGCGGGGTATGGCAGATACGCAGTATTTT. J is TRBJ2-3 and V is TRBV2; TRBD2 might be the D (6 bases). Germline V gene sequence: CDR1 SNHLY, CDR2 FYNNEI. The CDR3 spans 15 residues. Trimming shortened V by 8 bases and J by 4 bases, and 19 bases separated the two germline ends.